These 13 T cell receptor beta chains were all obtained from the same sample, sequenced in a study of T cells in Graves' hyperthyroidism and ophthalmopathy. From RNA transcripts, TCR beta CDR3 regions were amplified. A first-round RT-PCR of the TCR CDR3 used the HTBI primer set. TCRdb re-called the multiplex PCR reads with MiXCR, one entry per CDR3 protein. This repertoire shows a few hundred thousand distinct CDR3 sequences, around 18% found once; its top ten account for about 16%. Sequenced input: blood. The receptors here all came from a woman aged 40 to 55 with Graves' ophthalmopathy.

This clonotype appeared many times. The V and J genes are TRBV5-1 and TRBJ2-2; no clear D. The CDR3 runs 13 residues. Germline V gene lookup returns CDR1 SGHRS and CDR2 YFSETQ. The V gene lost 6 bases and the J gene lost 7 bases, with 13 bases spanning the gap. The CDR3 sequence: CASTGRMGGELFF. CDR3 DNA: TGCGCCAGCACTGGCAGGATGGGCGGGGAGCTGTTTTTT.

There are many counts of this clonotype. In this CDR3 the conserved last residue, phenylalanine or tryptophan, is missing, so a read error is likely. The gene calls are TRBV10-2 and TRBJ1-2; D is unclear. This CDR3 is 14 amino acids long. Trimming removed 0 bases from V and 4 bases from J, with 9 bases in between. Germline CDR1 WSHSY, CDR2 SAAADI. The CDR3 is CASSESLRIYGYTL. CDR3 DNA sequence: TGCGCCAGCAGTGAGTCTTTGCGAATCTATGGCTACACCCTC.

The chain joins TRBV6-1 to TRBJ2-4; possibly TRBD1 or TRBD2 for D (5 bases each). V was clipped by 4 bases and J by 0 bases, with 10 bases between them. The germline V gene has CDR1 MNHNS and CDR2 SASEGT. CDR3 size: 15 residues. CDR3 in amino acids: CASSGGSQAKNIQYF. CDR3 bases: TGTGCCAGCAGTGGGGGGTCTCAAGCCAAAAACATTCAGTACTTC.

This clonotype was observed at least ten times. The chain links TRBV25-1 to TRBJ2-7, with TRBD1 matching 9 bases. Germline CDR1 is MGHDK and CDR2 is SYGVNS. Trimming removed 8 bases from V and 3 bases from J; junction bases left unmatched: 8. The CDR3 is 14 amino acids. This chain's CDR3 is CASALGTGSYEQYF. CDR3 nucleotides: TGTGCCAGCGCCCTAGGGACAGGGAGCTACGAGCAGTACTTC.

J is TRBJ1-6 and V is TRBV7-2; 8 bases are shared with TRBD1. The junction had 7 bases not matched to a gene; V was cut back by 5 bases and J by 10 bases. The CDR3 loop spans 14 amino acids. Looked up from germline, CDR1 is SGHTA and CDR2 is FQGNSA. CDR3 sequence (DNA): TGTGCCAGCAGCCCAGGACAGGGTTGGTCACCCCTCCACTTT. Its protein product is CASSPGQGWSPLHF.

This clonotype appeared a few times. J is TRBJ1-1 and V is TRBV30; a weak D match, TRBD1 (5 bases). Trimming took off 1 base at V and 5 bases at J, with 14 bases between the two ends. CDR1 and CDR2 (germline): GTSNPN, SVGIG (reference sequence). CDR3 length: 14 amino acids. CDR3: CAWSEAGMRTEAFF. The CDR3 bases are TGTGCCTGGAGTGAGGCAGGGATGAGGACTGAAGCTTTCTTT.

This clonotype showed up many times. A read error may account for a junction end that differs from germline. The V and J genes are TRBV15 and TRBJ2-4, with D unresolved. Germline lookup yields CDR1 LNHNV and CDR2 YYDKDF (reference sequence). This CDR3 is 18 amino acids long. The CDR3: CATSRDPYLTRAENIQYF. The CDR3 bases are TGTGCCACCAGCAGAGACCCGTACCTTACAAGAGCCGAAAACATTCAGTACTTC. The whole variable domain, remainder taken from reference TRBV15 and TRBJ2-4, is DAMVIQNPRYQVTQFGKPVTLSCSQTLNHNVMYWYQQKSSQAPKLLFHYYDKDFNNEADTPDNFQSRRPNTSFCFLDIRSPGLGDTAMYLCATSRDPYLTRAENIQYFGAGTRLSVL.

Comments on this clonotype: No conserved phenylalanine or tryptophan ends this CDR3, so it is likely a read error. The chain joins TRBV7-8 to TRBJ2-7; D gene uncertain. Per germline, CDR1 SGHVS and CDR2 FQNEAQ. Trimming pared 5 bases from V and 0 bases from J, leaving 5 bases between. There are 12 residues in the CDR3. In DNA form, the CDR3 reads TGTGCCAGCAGCCCGTCCTCCTACGAGCAGTACTTG. Its protein is CASSPSSYEQYL.

This clonotype has a handful of counts. A read error may explain this, as a much larger clone is one base away. V gene TRBV19 combines with J gene TRBJ1-2, with 10 bases that match TRBD1. CDR3 length: 15 residues. Germline lookup yields CDR1 LNHDA and CDR2 SQIVND (reference sequence). V dropped 8 bases and J dropped 7; count of bases not matched to a gene: 13. CDR3 protein: CASDVGQGTLAGYTF. The CDR3 DNA follows: TGTGCCAGTGATGTGGGACAGGGGACTCTCGCTGGCTACACCTTC.

This clonotype appeared many times. J is TRBJ2-7 and V is TRBV5-8; the match to TRBD2 covers 10 bases. Germline values: CDR1 SGHTS, CDR2 YDEGEE. V lost 4 bases to trimming and J lost 7 bases; unmatched junction nucleotides: 11. The CDR3 totals 15 residues. CDR3 region: CASSPTSGDFWEQYF. The CDR3 region has the DNA TGTGCCAGCAGCCCCACTAGCGGGGACTTTTGGGAGCAGTACTTC.

This clonotype was recorded at least ten times. The chain carries TRBV24-1 and TRBJ1-5, with 7 positions matching TRBD1. The CDR3 consists of 17 residues. CDR1 is KGHDR and CDR2 is SFDVKD in the germline V gene. Germline trimming cut 1 base from V and 1 base from J; bases unmatched to any gene: 6. The CDR3 here is CATSDFPDRVSNQPQHF. The CDR3 DNA reads as TGTGCCACCAGTGATTTCCCCGACAGGGTAAGCAATCAGCCCCAGCATTTT.

This clonotype was seen repeatedly, ten times or more. The gene calls are TRBV28 and TRBJ1-1, with TRBD1 as a possible D gene (5 bases). Germline values: CDR1 MDHEN, CDR2 SYDVKM. The germline V and J ends were trimmed by 6 bases and 5 bases, with 16 bases remaining between them. This CDR3 comprises 14 residues. The CDR3 nucleotides are TGTGCCAGCAGCCCGGGACCCCGGGTTACTGAAGCTTTCTTT. Amino acids: CASSPGPRVTEAFF.

This clonotype has ten or more counts. J is TRBJ1-1 and V is TRBV13; 8 bases are a match to TRBD1. This CDR3 is built from 13 residues. The germline CDR1 and CDR2 sequences are PRHDT and FYEKMQ (reference sequence). Unmatched junction bases numbered 8, after V lost 4 bases and J lost 10 bases. The CDR3 region has the DNA TGTGCCAGCAGCTCCTACCGGGGACAGGCAGCTTTCTTT. Protein: CASSSYRGQAAFF. The complete variable domain, with remaining parts taken from reference TRBV13 and TRBJ1-1, reads AAGVIQSPRHLIKEKRETATLKCYPIPRHDTVYWYQQGPGQDPQFLISFYEKMQSDKGSIPDRFSAQQFSDYHSELNMSSLELGDSALYFCASSSYRGQAAFFGQGTRLTVV.